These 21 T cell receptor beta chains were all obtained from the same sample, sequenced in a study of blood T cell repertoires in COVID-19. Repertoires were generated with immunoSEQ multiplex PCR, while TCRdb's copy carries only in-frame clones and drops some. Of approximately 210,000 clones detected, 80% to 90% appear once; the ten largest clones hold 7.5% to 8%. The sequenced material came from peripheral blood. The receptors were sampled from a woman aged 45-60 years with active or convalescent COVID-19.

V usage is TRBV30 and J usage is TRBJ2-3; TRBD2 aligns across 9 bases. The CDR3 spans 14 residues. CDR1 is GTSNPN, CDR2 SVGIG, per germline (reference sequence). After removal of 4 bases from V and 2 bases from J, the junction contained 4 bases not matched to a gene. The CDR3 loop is CAWNPGLATDTQYF. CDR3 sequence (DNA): TGTGCCTGGAACCCGGGACTAGCCACAGATACGCAGTATTTT. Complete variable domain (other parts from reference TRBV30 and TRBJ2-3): SQTIHQWPATLVQPVGSPLSLECTVEGTSNPNLYWYRQAAGRGLQLLFYSVGIGQISSEVPQNLSASRPQDRQFILSSKKLLLSDSGFYLCAWNPGLATDTQYFGPGTRLTVL.

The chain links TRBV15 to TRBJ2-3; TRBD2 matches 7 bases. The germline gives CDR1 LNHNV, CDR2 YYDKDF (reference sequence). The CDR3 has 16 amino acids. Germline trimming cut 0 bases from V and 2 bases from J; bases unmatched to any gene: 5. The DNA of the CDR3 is TGTGCCACCAGCAGAGATAGCCAGCGGGACACAGATACGCAGTATTTT. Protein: CATSRDSQRDTDTQYF. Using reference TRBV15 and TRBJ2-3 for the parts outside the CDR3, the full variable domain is DAMVIQNPRYQVTQFGKPVTLSCSQTLNHNVMYWYQQKSSQAPKLLFHYYDKDFNNEADTPDNFQSRRPNTSFCFLDIRSPGLGDTAMYLCATSRDSQRDTDTQYFGPGTRLTVL.

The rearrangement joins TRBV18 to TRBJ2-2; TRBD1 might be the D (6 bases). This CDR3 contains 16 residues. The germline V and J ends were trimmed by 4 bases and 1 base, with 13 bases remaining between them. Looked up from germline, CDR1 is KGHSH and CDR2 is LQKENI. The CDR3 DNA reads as TGTGCCAGCTCACTACAGGGCCTTAAGAACACCGGGGAGCTGTTTTTT. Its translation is CASSLQGLKNTGELFF.

The chain's CDR3 is CSVPGTARGSYTF. In nucleotides, the CDR3 is TGCAGCGTCCCCGGGACAGCCCGCGGGAGCTACACCTTC. The chain is built from TRBV29-1 and TRBJ1-2, with 7 positions matching TRBD1. The J segment lost 9 bases and the V segment lost 6 bases, leaving 13 bases of the junction unmatched. The CDR3 length is 13 residues. Per the germline V gene, CDR1 is SQVTM and CDR2 is ANQGSEA.

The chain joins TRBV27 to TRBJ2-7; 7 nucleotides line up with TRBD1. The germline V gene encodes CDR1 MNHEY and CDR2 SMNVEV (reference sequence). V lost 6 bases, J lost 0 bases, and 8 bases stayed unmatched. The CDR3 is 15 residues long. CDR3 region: CASSLNRGPSYEQYF. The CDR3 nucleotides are TGTGCCAGCAGCTTAAACAGGGGCCCCTCCTACGAGCAGTACTTC.

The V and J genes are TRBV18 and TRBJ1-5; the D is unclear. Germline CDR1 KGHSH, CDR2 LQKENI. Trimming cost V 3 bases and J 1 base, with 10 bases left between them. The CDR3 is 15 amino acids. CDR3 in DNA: TGTGCCAGCTCACCCTCAGGTGGCAGCAATCAGCCCCAGCATTTT. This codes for CASSPSGGSNQPQHF.

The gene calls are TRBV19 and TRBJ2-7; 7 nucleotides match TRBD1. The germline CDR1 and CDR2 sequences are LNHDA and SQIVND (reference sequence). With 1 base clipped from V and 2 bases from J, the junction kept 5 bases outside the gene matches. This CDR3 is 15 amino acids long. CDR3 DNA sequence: TGTGCCAGTAGTATAGCCGGGACAGAGGCCTACGAGCAGTACTTC. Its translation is CASSIAGTEAYEQYF.

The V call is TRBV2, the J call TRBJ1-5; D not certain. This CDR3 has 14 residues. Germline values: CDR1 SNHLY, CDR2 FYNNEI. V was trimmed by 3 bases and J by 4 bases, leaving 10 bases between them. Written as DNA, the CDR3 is TGTGCCAGCAGTGACAGGTTTGGAAATCAGCCCCAGCATTTT. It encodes CASSDRFGNQPQHF.

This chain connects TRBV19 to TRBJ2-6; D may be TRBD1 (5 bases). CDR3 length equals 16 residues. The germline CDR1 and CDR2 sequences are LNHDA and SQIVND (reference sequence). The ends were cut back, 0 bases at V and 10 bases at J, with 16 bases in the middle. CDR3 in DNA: TGTGCCAGTAGTATAGATCTTAGACAGTCTACTAACGTCCTGACTTTC. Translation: CASSIDLRQSTNVLTF.

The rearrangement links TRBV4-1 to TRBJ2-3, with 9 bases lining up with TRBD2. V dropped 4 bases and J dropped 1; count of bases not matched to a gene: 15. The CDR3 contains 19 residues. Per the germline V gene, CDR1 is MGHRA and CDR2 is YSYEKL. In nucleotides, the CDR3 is TGCGCCAGCAGCCGGGGAAGGAAGGGACTAGCTTCGGGCACAGATACGCAGTATTTT. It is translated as CASSRGRKGLASGTDTQYF.

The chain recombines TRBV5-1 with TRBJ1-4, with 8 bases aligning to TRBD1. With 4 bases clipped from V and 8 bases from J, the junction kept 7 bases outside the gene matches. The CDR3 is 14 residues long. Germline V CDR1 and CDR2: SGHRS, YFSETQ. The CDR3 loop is CASSVGTGGEKLFF. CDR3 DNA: TGCGCCAGCAGCGTAGGGACAGGCGGGGAAAAACTGTTTTTT.

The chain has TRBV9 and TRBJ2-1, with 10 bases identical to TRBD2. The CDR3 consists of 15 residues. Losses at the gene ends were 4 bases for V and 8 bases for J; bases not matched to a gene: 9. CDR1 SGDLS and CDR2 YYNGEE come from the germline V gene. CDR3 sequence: CASSLRLAGVDEQFF. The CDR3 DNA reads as TGTGCCAGCAGCCTGCGTCTAGCGGGAGTGGATGAGCAGTTCTTC. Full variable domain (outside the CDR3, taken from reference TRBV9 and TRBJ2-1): DSGVTQTPKHLITATGQRVTLRCSPRSGDLSVYWYQQSLDQGLQFLIQYYNGEERAKGNILERFSAQQFPDLHSELNLSSLELGDSALYFCASSLRLAGVDEQFFGPGTRLTVL.

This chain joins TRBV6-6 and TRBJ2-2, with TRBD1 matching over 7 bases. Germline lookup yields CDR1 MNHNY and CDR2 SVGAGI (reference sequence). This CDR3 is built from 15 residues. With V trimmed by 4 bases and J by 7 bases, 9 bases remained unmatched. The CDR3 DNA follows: TGTGCCAGCAGTTCCACAGGGGAATTTGTCGGGGAGCTGTTTTTT. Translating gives CASSSTGEFVGELFF.

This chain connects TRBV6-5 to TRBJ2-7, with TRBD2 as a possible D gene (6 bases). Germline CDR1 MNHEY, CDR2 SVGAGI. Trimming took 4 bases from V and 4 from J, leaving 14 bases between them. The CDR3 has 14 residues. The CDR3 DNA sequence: TGTGCCAGCAGTTTTTCCGGGGGTGGATACGAGCAGTACTTC. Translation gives CASSFSGGGYEQYF.

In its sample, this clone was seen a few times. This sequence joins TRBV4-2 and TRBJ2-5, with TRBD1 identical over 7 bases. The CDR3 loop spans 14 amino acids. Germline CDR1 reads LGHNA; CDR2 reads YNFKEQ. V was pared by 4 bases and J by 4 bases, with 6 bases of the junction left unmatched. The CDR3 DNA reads TGTGCCAGCAGCCCTCCGACAGGGAGAGAGACCCAGTACTTC. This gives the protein CASSPPTGRETQYF.

CDR3 nucleotide sequence: TGTGCCACCAGCAGAGAGGGGACATCCCCTCAGCCCCAGCATTTT. Protein sequence: CATSREGTSPQPQHF. The chain recombines TRBV15 with TRBJ1-5; possibly TRBD1 for D (6 bases). The length of the CDR3 is 15 residues. Germline CDR1 reads LNHNV; CDR2 reads YYDKDF (reference sequence). Trimming took 0 bases from V and 6 from J, leaving 12 bases between them. The complete variable domain, with remaining parts taken from reference TRBV15 and TRBJ1-5, reads DAMVIQNPRYQVTQFGKPVTLSCSQTLNHNVMYWYQQKSSQAPKLLFHYYDKDFNNEADTPDNFQSRRPNTSFCFLDIRSPGLGDTAMYLCATSREGTSPQPQHFGDGTRLSIL.

CDR3 DNA: TGTGCCAGCAGTTTACCCCAGTCTCAGCCCCAGCATTTT. Its translation is CASSLPQSQPQHF. V and J are TRBV28 and TRBJ1-5; D gene uncertain. V was cut by 2 bases and J by 6 bases, with 8 bases left in between. Germline V gene sequence: CDR1 MDHEN, CDR2 SYDVKM. The CDR3 is made up of 13 amino acids.

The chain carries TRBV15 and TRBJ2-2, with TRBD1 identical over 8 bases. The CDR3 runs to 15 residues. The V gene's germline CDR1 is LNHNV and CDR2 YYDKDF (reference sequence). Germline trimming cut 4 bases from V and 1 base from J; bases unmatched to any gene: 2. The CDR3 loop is CATSKGQGNTGELFF. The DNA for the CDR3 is TGTGCCACCAGCAAAGGACAGGGGAACACCGGGGAGCTGTTTTTT.

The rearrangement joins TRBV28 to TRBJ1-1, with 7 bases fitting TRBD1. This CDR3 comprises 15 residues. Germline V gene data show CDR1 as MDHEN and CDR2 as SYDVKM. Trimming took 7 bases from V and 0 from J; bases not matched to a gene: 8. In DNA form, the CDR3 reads TGTGCCAGCACCCGGACAGGAGGACTGAACACTGAAGCTTTCTTT. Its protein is CASTRTGGLNTEAFF.

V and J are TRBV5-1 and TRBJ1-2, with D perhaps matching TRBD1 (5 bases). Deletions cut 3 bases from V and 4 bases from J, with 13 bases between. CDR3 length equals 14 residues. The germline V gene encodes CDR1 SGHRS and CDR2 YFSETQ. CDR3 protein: CASSSQDTGYGYTF. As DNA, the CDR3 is TGCGCCAGCAGCTCCCAAGACACAGGCTATGGCTACACCTTC. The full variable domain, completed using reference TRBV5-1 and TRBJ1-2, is KAGVTQTPRYLIKTRGQQVTLSCSPISGHRSVSWYQQTPGQGLQFLFEYFSETQRNKGNFPGRFSGRQFSNSRSEMNVSTLELGDSALYLCASSSQDTGYGYTFGSGTRLTVV.

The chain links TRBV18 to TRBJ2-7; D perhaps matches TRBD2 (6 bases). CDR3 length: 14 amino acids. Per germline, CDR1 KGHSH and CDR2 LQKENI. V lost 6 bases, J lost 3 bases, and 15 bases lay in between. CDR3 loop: CASSLTRTVYEQYF. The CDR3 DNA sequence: TGTGCCAGCTCGCTGACTAGAACGGTCTACGAGCAGTACTTC.